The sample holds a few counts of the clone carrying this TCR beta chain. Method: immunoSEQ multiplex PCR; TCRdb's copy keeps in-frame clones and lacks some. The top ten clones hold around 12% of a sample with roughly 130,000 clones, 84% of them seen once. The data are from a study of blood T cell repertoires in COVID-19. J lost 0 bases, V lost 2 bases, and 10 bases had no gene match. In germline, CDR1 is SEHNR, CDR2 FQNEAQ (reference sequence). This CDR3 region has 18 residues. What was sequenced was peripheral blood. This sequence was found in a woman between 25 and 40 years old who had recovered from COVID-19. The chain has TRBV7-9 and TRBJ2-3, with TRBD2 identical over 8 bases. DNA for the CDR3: TGTGCCAGCAGCTTATTTGGCGGGGGGCCCACAAGCACAGATACGCAGTATTTT. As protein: CASSLFGGGPTSTDTQYF.